Listed below are T cell receptor beta chains from one sample, sequenced in a study of blood T cell repertoires in COVID-19. Libraries were prepared by immunoSEQ multiplex PCR; TCRdb keeps only in-frame clonotypes and omits some of them. The data show about 37,000 clones, approximately 91% seen once. Material for sequencing was peripheral blood. Source of these receptors: a human donor in a cohort sampled during active COVID-19. Both conserved end residues are trimmed from each CDR3. Clone size is stated in some rows and not others, as once, few, many or a class when expanded.

size,V,J,CDR3
.,TRBV5-5,TRBJ2-7,ASSSGTGLSYEQY
.,TRBV19,TRBJ2-6,ASIHPRAGLARTGSGANVLT
.,TRBV29-1,TRBJ2-5,SVLHPDQETQY
.,TRBV7-8,TRBJ1-5,ASSFGQNNQPQH
.,TRBV19,TRBJ1-1,ASSITPVVNTEAF
.,TRBV12-5,TRBJ2-7,ASGSRPPAKGAFYEQY
.,TRBV12-2,TRBJ2-7,TSRLRGGGPYEQY
once,TRBV5-6,TRBJ2-1,ASSLSPTGSNEQF
.,TRBV18,TRBJ2-7,ASSQAGEAYEQY
.,TRBV19,TRBJ1-2,ASSSDRGLSYT
.,TRBV5-6,TRBJ2-1,ASSLVGASGSPYNEQF
.,TRBV5-1,TRBJ2-2,ASSPGTRGTGELF
once,TRBV21-1,TRBJ2-7,ASSSQRGQGAYEQY
.,TRBV7-9,TRBJ1-2,ASRQGAGNYGYT
.,TRBV9,TRBJ2-7,ASSVEVGGTYEQY
.,TRBV7-8,TRBJ1-5,ASSRANSNQPQH
.,TRBV29-1,TRBJ1-1,SVENRQKDTEAF
.,TRBV5-1,TRBJ2-7,ASSLAGLAGGVYEQY
.,TRBV5-5,TRBJ2-3,ASSSPASASTDTQY
.,TRBV18,TRBJ1-1,ASSPAGGNTEAF
.,TRBV19,TRBJ1-5,ASSRQGNQPQH
.,TRBV11-2,TRBJ1-1,ASSLTGSSGAF